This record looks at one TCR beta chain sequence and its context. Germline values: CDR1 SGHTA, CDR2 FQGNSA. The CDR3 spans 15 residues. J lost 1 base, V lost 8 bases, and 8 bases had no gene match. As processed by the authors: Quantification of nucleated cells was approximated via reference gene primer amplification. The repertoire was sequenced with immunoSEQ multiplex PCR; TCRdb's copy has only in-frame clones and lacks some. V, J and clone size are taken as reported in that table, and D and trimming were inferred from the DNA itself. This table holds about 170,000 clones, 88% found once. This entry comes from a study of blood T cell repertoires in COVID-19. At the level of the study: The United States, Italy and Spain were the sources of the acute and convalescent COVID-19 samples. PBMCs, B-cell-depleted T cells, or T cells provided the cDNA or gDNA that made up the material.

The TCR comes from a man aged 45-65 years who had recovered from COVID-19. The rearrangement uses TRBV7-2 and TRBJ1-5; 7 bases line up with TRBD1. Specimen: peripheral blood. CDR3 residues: CASGTQGSSNQPQHF. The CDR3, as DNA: TGTGCCAGCGGGACACAGGGGTCCAGCAATCAGCCCCAGCATTTT.